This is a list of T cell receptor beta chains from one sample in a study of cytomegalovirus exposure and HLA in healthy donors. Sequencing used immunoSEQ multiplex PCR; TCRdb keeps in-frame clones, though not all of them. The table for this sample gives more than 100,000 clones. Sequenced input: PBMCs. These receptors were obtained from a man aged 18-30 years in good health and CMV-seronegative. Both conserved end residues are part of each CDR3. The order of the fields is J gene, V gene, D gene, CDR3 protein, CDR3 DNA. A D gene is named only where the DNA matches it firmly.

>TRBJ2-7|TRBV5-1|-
CASSSYRSSYEQYF
TGCGCCAGCAGCTCATACAGGAGCTCCTACGAGCAGTACTTC
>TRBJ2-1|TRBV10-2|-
CASKGQSTYNEQFF
TGCGCCAGCAAAGGACAGTCTACCTACAATGAGCAGTTCTTC
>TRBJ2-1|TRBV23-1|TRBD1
CASSLRRQGSNEQFF
TGCGCCAGCAGTCTCCGTAGACAGGGAAGCAATGAGCAGTTCTTC
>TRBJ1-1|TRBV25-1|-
CASSNYRVGTEAFF
TGTGCCAGTAGTAATTACAGGGTCGGCACTGAAGCTTTCTTT
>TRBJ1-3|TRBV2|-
CASSEAPATGFSGNTIYF
TGTGCCAGCAGTGAAGCCCCCGCGACAGGTTTCTCTGGAAACACCATATATTTT
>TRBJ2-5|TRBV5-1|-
CASSLVGSYQETQYF
TGCGCCAGCAGCTTGGTAGGGAGCTACCAAGAGACCCAGTACTTC
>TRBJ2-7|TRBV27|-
CASSKQQVRGYEQYF
TGTGCCAGCAGTAAACAACAGGTTAGGGGGTACGAGCAGTACTTC
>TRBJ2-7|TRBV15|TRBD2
CATSRALKGSGRKSYEQYF
TGTGCCACCAGCAGAGCGCTAAAGGGTAGCGGGAGAAAGTCCTACGAGCAGTACTTC
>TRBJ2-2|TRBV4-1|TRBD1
CASSVGGARTGAFTGELFF
TGCGCCAGCAGCGTAGGGGGGGCCCGGACAGGGGCTTTTACCGGGGAGCTGTTTTTT
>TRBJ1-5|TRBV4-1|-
CASSQGAQRYNQPQHF
TGCGCCAGCAGCCAAGGGGCACAAAGGTACAATCAGCCCCAGCATTTT
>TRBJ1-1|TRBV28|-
CASSLELAERLNTEAFF
TGTGCCAGCAGTTTAGAGTTGGCGGAACGCCTGAACACTGAAGCTTTCTTT
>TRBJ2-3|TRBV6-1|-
CASYSQGQPTDTQYF
TGTGCCAGCTATTCCCAGGGGCAGCCGACAGATACGCAGTATTTT
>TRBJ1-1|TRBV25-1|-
CASSKQVRDTGNTEAFF
TGTGCCAGCAGTAAGCAAGTCAGGGACACGGGTAACACTGAAGCTTTCTTT
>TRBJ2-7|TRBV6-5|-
CASSYSSKLSYEQYF
TGTGCCAGCAGTTACTCCTCAAAGCTCTCCTACGAGCAGTACTTC
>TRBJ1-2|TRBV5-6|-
CASSFGGSYTF
TGTGCCAGCAGCTTCGGGGGTAGCTACACCTTC
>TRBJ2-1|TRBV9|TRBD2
CASSVEAGGYYNEQFF
TGTGCCAGCAGCGTAGAGGCGGGAGGCTACTACAATGAGCAGTTCTTC
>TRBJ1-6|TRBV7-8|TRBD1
CASSQVTGFNSPLHF
TGTGCCAGCAGCCAGGTGACAGGGTTTAATTCACCCCTCCACTTT
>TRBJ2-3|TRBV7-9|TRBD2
CASSPTGGADTQYF
TGTGCCAGCAGCCCAACGGGGGGGGCAGATACGCAGTATTTT
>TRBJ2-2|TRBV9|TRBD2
CASSAGRADTGELFF
TGTGCCAGCAGCGCCGGGAGGGCCGACACCGGGGAGCTGTTTTTT
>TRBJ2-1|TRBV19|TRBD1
CASSIRQGANNEQFF
TGTGCCAGTAGTATAAGACAGGGGGCGAACAATGAGCAGTTCTTC
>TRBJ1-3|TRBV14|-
CASSHYRVSGNTIYF
TGTGCCAGCAGCCACTACAGGGTCTCTGGAAACACCATATATTTT
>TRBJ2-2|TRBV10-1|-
CASSATGSLNTGELFF
TGCGCCAGCAGTGCGACAGGCTCTTTAAACACCGGGGAGCTGTTTTTT
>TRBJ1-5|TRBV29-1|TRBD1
CSVGETGGQPQHF
TGCAGCGTCGGGGAGACAGGGGGCCAGCCCCAGCATTTT
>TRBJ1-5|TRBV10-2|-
CASSMTMADQPQHF
TGCGCCAGCAGCATGACTATGGCCGATCAGCCCCAGCATTTT
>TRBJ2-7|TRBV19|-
CASSIGSSYEQYF
TGTGCCAGTAGTATAGGTAGTTCCTACGAGCAGTACTTC
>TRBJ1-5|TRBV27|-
CASSLAGSNQPQHF
TGTGCCAGCAGTTTAGCCGGGAGCAATCAGCCCCAGCATTTT
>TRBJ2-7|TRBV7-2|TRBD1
CASSSPGGTGLSYEQYF
TGTGCCAGCAGCTCCCCCGGCGGGACAGGGCTGTCCTACGAGCAGTACTTC
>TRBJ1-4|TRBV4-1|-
CASSQEGGGLLSEKLFF
TGCGCCAGCAGCCAAGAAGGGGGGGGGCTTTTGAGTGAAAAACTGTTTTTT
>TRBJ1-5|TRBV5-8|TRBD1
CASSLPGQGNQPQHF
TGTGCCAGCAGCCTTCCGGGACAGGGAAATCAGCCCCAGCATTTT
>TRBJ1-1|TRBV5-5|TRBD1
CASSIAGTGNTEAFF
TGTGCCAGCAGCATCGCCGGGACAGGGAACACTGAAGCTTTCTTT
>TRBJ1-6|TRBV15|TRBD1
CATSRGGQGNSPLHF
TGTGCCACCAGCAGAGGGGGACAGGGAAATTCCCCCCTCCACTTT
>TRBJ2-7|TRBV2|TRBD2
CASSRLAGGLSGYEQYF
TGTGCCAGCAGCCGCCTAGCGGGAGGGCTCTCGGGCTACGAGCAGTACTTC
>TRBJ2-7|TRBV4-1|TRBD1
CASSQDPRQGLDEQYF
TGCGCCAGCAGCCAAGATCCAAGACAGGGTCTAGACGAGCAGTACTTC
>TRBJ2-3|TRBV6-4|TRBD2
CASSDGTSGSTDTQYF
TGTGCCAGCAGCGATGGGACTAGCGGTAGCACAGATACGCAGTATTTT
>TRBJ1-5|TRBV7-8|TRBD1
CASRRGTDNQPQHF
TGTGCCAGCAGGCGTGGGACAGATAATCAGCCCCAGCATTTT
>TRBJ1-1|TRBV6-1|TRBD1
CASSDWTGGNTEAFF
TGTGCCAGCAGTGATTGGACAGGGGGAAACACTGAAGCTTTCTTT
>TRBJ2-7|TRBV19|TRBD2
CASRDRTGTSGYEQYF
TGTGCCAGTAGGGATCGTACCGGGACTAGCGGTTACGAGCAGTACTTC
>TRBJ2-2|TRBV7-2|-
CASSLWGEVRELFF
TGTGCCAGCAGCTTATGGGGGGAGGTCAGGGAGCTGTTTTTT
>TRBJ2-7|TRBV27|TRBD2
CASSKREGSYEQYF
TGTGCCAGCAGTAAGCGGGAGGGCAGCTACGAGCAGTACTTC
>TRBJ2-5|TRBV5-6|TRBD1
CASSHRGGGETQYF
TGTGCCAGCAGCCACAGGGGCGGAGGTGAGACCCAGTACTTC
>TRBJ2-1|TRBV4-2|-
CASSQAGGDYNEQFF
TGTGCCAGCAGCCAAGCGGGGGGCGACTACAATGAGCAGTTCTTC
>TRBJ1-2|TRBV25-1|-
CASSQNYGYTF
TGTGCCAGCAGTCAAAACTATGGCTACACCTTC
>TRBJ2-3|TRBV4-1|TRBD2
CASSRGRESTDTQYF
TGCGCCAGCAGCCGAGGGCGGGAGAGCACAGATACGCAGTATTTT
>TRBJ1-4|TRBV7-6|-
CASSPWEGEHEKLFF
TGTGCCAGCAGCCCTTGGGAGGGGGAACATGAAAAACTGTTTTTT
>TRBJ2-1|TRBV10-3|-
CAISDLGGADEQFF
TGTGCCATCAGTGACTTAGGGGGGGCTGATGAGCAGTTCTTC
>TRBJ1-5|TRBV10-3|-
CAISERSGQEPQHF
TGTGCCATCAGTGAAAGGTCAGGACAAGAGCCCCAGCATTTT
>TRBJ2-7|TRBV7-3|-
CASSPKADTYEQYF
TGTGCCAGCAGCCCCAAAGCTGATACCTACGAGCAGTACTTC
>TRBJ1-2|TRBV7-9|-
CASSLGQVDGYTF
TGTGCCAGCAGCTTAGGACAGGTTGATGGCTACACCTTC
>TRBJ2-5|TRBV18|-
CASSPVSPGMETQYF
TGTGCCAGCTCACCTGTCTCCCCGGGTATGGAGACCCAGTACTTC
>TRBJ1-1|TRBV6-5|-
CASSYRPGSNTEAFF
TGTGCCAGCAGTTACCGACCCGGGTCCAACACTGAAGCTTTCTTT
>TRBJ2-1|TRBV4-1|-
CASSQEWGRSYNEQFF
TGCGCCAGCAGCCAAGAGTGGGGGCGGTCCTACAATGAGCAGTTCTTC
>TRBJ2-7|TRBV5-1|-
CASRGESVYEQYF
TGCGCCAGCAGAGGCGAGAGCGTCTACGAGCAGTACTTC
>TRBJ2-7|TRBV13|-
CASSQGRGAIYEQYF
TGTGCCAGCAGCCAGGGGAGGGGAGCAATCTACGAGCAGTACTTC
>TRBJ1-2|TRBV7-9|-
CASSLGTYDGYTF
TGTGCCAGCAGCTTAGGGACATACGATGGCTACACCTTC